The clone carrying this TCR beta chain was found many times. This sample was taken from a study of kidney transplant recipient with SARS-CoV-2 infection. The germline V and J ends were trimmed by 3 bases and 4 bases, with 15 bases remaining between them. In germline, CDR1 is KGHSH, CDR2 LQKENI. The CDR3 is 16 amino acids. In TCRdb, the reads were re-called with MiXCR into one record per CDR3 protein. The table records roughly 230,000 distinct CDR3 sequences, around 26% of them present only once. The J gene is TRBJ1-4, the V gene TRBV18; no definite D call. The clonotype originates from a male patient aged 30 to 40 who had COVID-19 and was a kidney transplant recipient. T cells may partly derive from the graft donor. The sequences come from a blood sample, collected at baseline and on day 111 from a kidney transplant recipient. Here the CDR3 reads CASSPRLQFYNEKLFF. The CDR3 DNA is TGTGCCAGCTCACCTCGACTACAGTTTTATAATGAAAAACTGTTTTTT. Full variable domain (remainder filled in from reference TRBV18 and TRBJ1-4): NAGVMQNPRHLVRRRGQEARLRCSPMKGHSHVYWYRQLPEEGLKFMVYLQKENIIDESGMPKERFSAEFPKEGPSILRIQQVVRGDSAAYFCASSPRLQFYNEKLFFGSGTQLSVL.